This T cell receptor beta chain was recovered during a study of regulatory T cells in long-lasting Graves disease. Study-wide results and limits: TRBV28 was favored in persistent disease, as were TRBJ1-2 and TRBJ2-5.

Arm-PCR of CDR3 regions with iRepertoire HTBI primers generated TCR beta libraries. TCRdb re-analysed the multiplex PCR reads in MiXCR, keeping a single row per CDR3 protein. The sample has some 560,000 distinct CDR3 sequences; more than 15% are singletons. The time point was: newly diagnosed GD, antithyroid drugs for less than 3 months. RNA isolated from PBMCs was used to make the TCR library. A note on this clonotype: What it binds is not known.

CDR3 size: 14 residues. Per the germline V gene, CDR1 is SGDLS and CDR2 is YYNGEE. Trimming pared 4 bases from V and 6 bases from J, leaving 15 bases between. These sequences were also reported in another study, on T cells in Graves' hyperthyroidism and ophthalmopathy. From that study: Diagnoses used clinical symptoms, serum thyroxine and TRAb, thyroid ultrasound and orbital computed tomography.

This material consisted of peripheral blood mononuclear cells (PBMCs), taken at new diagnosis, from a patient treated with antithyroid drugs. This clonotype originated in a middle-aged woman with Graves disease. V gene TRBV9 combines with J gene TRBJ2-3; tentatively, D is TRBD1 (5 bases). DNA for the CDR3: TGTGCCAGCAGCCCAGGCCAGGGATCCGATACGCAGTATTTT. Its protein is CASSPGQGSDTQYF.